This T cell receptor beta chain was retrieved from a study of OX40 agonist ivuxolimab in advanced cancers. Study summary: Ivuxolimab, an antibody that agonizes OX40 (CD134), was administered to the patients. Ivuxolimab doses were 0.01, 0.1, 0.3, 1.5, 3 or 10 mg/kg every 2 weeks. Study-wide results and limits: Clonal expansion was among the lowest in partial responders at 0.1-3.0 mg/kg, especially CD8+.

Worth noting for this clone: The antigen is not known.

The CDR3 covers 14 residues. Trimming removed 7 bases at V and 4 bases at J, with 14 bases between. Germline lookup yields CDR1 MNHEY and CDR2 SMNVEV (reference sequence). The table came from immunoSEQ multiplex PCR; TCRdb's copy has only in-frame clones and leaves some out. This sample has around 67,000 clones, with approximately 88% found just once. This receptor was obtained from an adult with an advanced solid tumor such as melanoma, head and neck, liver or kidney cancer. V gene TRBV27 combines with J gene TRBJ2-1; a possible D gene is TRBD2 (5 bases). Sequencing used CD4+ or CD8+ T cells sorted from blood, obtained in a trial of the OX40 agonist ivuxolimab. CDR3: CASTYRGMYNEQFF. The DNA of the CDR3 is TGTGCCAGCACCTATAGAGGGATGTACAATGAGCAGTTCTTC.